This TCR beta chain was found in a study of post-analysis software for immune sequencing data. This CDR3 is 10 amino acids long. The V and J ends lost 4 bases and 10 bases respectively, with 8 bases between them. Germline CDR1 is DFQATT and CDR2 is SNEGSKA (reference sequence). Only a few counts were recorded for this clonotype. Its specificity is unknown. Unique-molecular-identifier-tagged TCR beta cDNA libraries were used. TCRdb re-called the PCR reads through MiXCR, storing one row per CDR3 protein. The profile shows roughly 650,000 distinct CDR3 sequences, roughly three fifths of them singletons. General study findings and limits: Compared with controls, patients had more of about five TRBV segments, including TRBV5-6, TRBV5-1 and TRBV20-1.

This sequence joins TRBV20-1 and TRBJ2-1; D is unresolved. The sequence was collected from a girl under 10 years old with multiple sclerosis. The sample taken for sequencing was blood. CDR3 residues: CSATEKEQFF. Here the CDR3 DNA reads TGCAGTGCTACTGAGAAAGAGCAGTTCTTC.